This T cell receptor (beta chain) was recovered during a study of immune characterization of retroperitoneal liposarcoma (dated by TCRdb to about 2019). This clonotype was picked up a small number of times. The clone's antigen remains unknown. Base qualities are not at hand, and no much larger clone is one base apart. The library was obtained by PCR. The sequencer was a NextSeq 500. TCRdb's own reprocessing of the public reads used fastp at Q25 and MiXCR and kept productive beta chains. Every CDR3 protein is listed once, alongside the most common genes and DNA of its rows. This sample holds fewer than 2,000 distinct CDR3 sequences; around 52% were observed only once. The ten top clones hold 10% to 13% of the sample. Reading the germline V gene gives CDR1 MNHNS and CDR2 SASEGT. For this chain, trimming is 2 bases at the V end and 7 bases at the J end, and the number of junction bases without a gene match is 10. The CDR3 spans 15 residues, from the cysteine through the phenylalanine. Only CDR3 DNA is held: 45 bases, read in frame from base 1.

The sample was tumor tissue. The receptor's source is a male donor with retroperitoneal liposarcoma. Rearrangement joined TRBV6-1 to TRBJ2-7, with TRBD2 identical over 8 junction bases. CDR3 protein: CASSEFVGRGNEQYF. The bases read TGTGCCAGCAGTGAATTTGTCGGGAGGGGAAATGAGCAGTACTTC.